This TCR beta chain was recovered during a study of shared clonotypes between healthy human individuals. Study-wide findings and caveats: Larger estimated richness was generally seen in naive subsets than in memory subsets. Among a handful of donors, roughly 5% of naive CD4 clonotypes were found in common. Inspection by rarefaction showed sorted-subset sequencing to be incomplete despite large depth.

It was across several immunoSEQ plates that each subset's genomic DNA was evenly split. Assay: immunoSEQ multiplex PCR; the TCRdb copy retains only in-frame clones and omits some. Of a few million clones listed, around 93% are singletons. To note about this clone: Its antigen remains unidentified.

The naive CD8 subset, CD45RO-negative cells positively selected for CCR7, excluded terminally differentiated effector memory CD45RA+ cells. This CDR3 comprises 17 residues. V lost 3 bases, J lost 4 bases, and 14 bases stayed unmatched. From germline, CDR1 is LNHNV and CDR2 YYDKDF (reference sequence). The chain recombines TRBV15 with TRBJ1-1; 7 positions agree with TRBD1. Material for sequencing was naive CD8+ T cells from PBMCs. The sequence came from a man between 18 and 29 years old in good health. Some clones in this sample may be carry-over from other donors' samples. The CDR3 DNA sequence: TGTGCCACCAGCAGGGGACCCCCGACAGGGAAGAGCACTGAAGCTTTCTTT. Its translation: CATSRGPPTGKSTEAFF.